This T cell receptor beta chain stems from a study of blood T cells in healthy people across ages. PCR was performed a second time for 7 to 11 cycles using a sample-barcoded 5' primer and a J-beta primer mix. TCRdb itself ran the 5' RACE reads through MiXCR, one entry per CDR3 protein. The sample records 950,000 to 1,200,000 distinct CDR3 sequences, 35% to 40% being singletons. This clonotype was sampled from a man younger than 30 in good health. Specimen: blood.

CDR3 residues: CSQGQSYNEQFF. In DNA, the CDR3 is TGCAGCCAGGGACAGTCCTACAATGAGCAGTTCTTC. The V and J genes are TRBV29-1 and TRBJ2-1; 7 bases agree with TRBD1. The CDR3 spans 12 residues. CDR1 SQVTM and CDR2 ANQGSEA come from the germline V gene. Trimming removed 8 bases from V and 1 base from J; junction bases left unmatched: 2.